One sample yielded the 24 T cell receptor beta chains listed below, sequenced in a study of blood T cell repertoires in COVID-19. Here immunoSEQ multiplex PCR was the method, and the copy in TCRdb shows in-frame clones only, minus some. The table has about 180,000 clones, about 85% seen once. The sample comprised peripheral blood. The receptors derive from a person aged 70 to 85 with COVID-19, enrolled during active disease.

The genes are TRBV7-9 and TRBJ1-5; TRBD1 might be the D (5 bases). V dropped 5 bases and J dropped 5 bases, with 7 bases sitting between them. The CDR3 spans 12 residues. CDR1 and CDR2 from the germline V gene are SEHNR and FQNEAQ (reference sequence). Here the CDR3 DNA reads TGTGCCAGCAGCACAGGTCATCAGCCCCAGCATTTT. Protein: CASSTGHQPQHF.

This clone came up many times. J is TRBJ1-1 and V is TRBV28; 7 bases are shared with TRBD1. Unmatched junction bases numbered 8, after V lost 7 bases and J lost 0 bases. In germline, CDR1 is MDHEN, CDR2 SYDVKM. The CDR3 contains 15 residues. CDR3 in DNA: TGTGCCAGCACTCCGACAGGGTACATGAACACTGAAGCTTTCTTT. Its protein is CASTPTGYMNTEAFF.

This clone was detected once. The gene calls are TRBV3-1 (or the pseudogene TRBV3-2) and TRBJ1-3; 11 bases are shared with TRBD1. V dropped 3 bases and J dropped 0; count of bases not matched to a gene: 4. Germline CDR1 LGHDT, CDR2 YNNKEL (reference sequence). This CDR3 has 17 residues. This CDR3 reads CASSHGTGGSSGNTIYF. The DNA for the CDR3 is TGTGCCAGCAGCCATGGGACAGGGGGAAGCTCTGGAAACACCATATATTTT.

This sequence joins TRBV19 and TRBJ2-5, with 10 bases matching TRBD1. The V gene's germline CDR1 is LNHDA and CDR2 SQIVND (reference sequence). Unmatched junction bases numbered 2, after V lost 1 base and J lost 0 bases. The CDR3 has 16 residues. In nucleotides, the CDR3 is TGTGCCAGTAGTATAGGGGGACAGGGGTACCAAGAGACCCAGTACTTC. Translation gives CASSIGGQGYQETQYF.

This clone was detected only a few times. This rearrangement joins TRBV29-1 to TRBJ2-1, with D perhaps TRBD2 (5 bases). This CDR3 contains 17 residues. Germline V CDR1 and CDR2: SQVTM, ANQGSEA. Trimming cost V 2 bases and J 0 bases, with 17 bases left between them. The CDR3 spells CSVELMIAISSYNEQFF. Here the CDR3 DNA reads TGCAGCGTTGAATTGATGATAGCGATAAGCTCCTACAATGAGCAGTTCTTC.

The chain has TRBV4-3 and TRBJ2-7; D is unclear. Trimming took 0 bases from V and 3 from J, leaving 12 bases between them. Looked up from germline, CDR1 is LGHNA and CDR2 is YSLEER. The CDR3 spans 15 residues. The CDR3 is CASSQEAGRSYEQYF. CDR3 sequence (DNA): TGCGCCAGCAGCCAAGAGGCCGGCCGGAGCTACGAGCAGTACTTC.

This clone was recorded a few times. The gene calls are TRBV15 and TRBJ2-2, with 10 bases identical to TRBD1. This CDR3 comprises 17 residues. Germline V gene lookup returns CDR1 LNHNV and CDR2 YYDKDF (reference sequence). V was pared by 6 bases and J by 3 bases, with 10 bases of the junction left unmatched. CDR3 in DNA: TGTGCCACCAGGGACTCCAGACAGGGGGCGTACACCGGGGAGCTGTTTTTT. Its protein is CATRDSRQGAYTGELFF.

This clone was counted many times. V is TRBV19 and J is TRBJ1-6; maybe TRBD1 (5 bases). Germline assignment: CDR1 LNHDA and CDR2 SQIVND (reference sequence). This CDR3 spans 14 amino acids. Deletions cut 8 bases from V and 10 bases from J, with 18 bases between. The CDR3 loop reads CASSAVGAGSPLHF. The CDR3 DNA reads TGTGCCAGTTCCGCGGTAGGGGCAGGGTCACCCCTCCACTTT.

The chain recombines TRBV6-6 with TRBJ2-7; 7 nucleotides line up with TRBD2. CDR3 length equals 13 residues. Germline CDR1 and CDR2: MNHNY and SVGAGI (reference sequence). The J segment lost 2 bases and the V segment lost 5 bases, leaving 3 bases of the junction unmatched. CDR3 DNA sequence: TGTGCCAGCAGTCTGGCGGGGGCCTACGAGCAGTACTTC. This translates into CASSLAGAYEQYF.

The chain combines TRBV11-2 with TRBJ1-4; no clear D. Trimming pared 5 bases from V and 4 bases from J, leaving 17 bases between. The CDR3 sequence is 16 residues long. Germline CDR1 SGHAT, CDR2 FQNNGV. CDR3 in DNA: TGTGCCAGCAGCGCCCTTTCCGGGAGTCTTAATGAAAAACTGTTTTTT. Translating it yields CASSALSGSLNEKLFF.

This clone has just a few counts. The J gene is TRBJ1-6, the V gene TRBV28; D remains unclear. CDR1 is MDHEN, CDR2 SYDVKM, per germline. Trimming took off 7 bases at V and 7 bases at J, with 17 bases between the two ends. The CDR3 has 15 residues. The CDR3 here is CASKYNSEGNSPLHF. CDR3 DNA: TGTGCCAGCAAGTACAATAGCGAAGGAAATTCACCCCTCCACTTT.

The chain is built from TRBV7-8 and TRBJ1-6; D ambiguous. The germline V gene has CDR1 SGHVS and CDR2 FQNEAQ. V dropped 5 bases and J dropped 6 bases, with 14 bases sitting between them. CDR3 size: 15 residues. The CDR3 sequence: CASSPEPGANSPLHF. CDR3 nucleotides: TGTGCCAGCAGCCCCGAACCTGGAGCTAATTCACCCCTCCACTTT.

V gene TRBV30 combines with J gene TRBJ2-7; TRBD1 matches at 9 bases. The CDR3 totals 14 residues. The ends lost 6 bases at V and 1 base at J; junction bases unmatched: 7. The germline gives CDR1 GTSNPN, CDR2 SVGIG (reference sequence). The CDR3 here is CACRDRERSYEQYF. CDR3 DNA: TGTGCCTGCCGGGACAGGGAACGATCCTACGAGCAGTACTTC.

The chain recombines TRBV4-1 with TRBJ1-3, with 7 bases matching TRBD1. Trimming took 4 bases from V and 3 from J; bases not matched to a gene: 6. The germline V gene has CDR1 MGHRA and CDR2 YSYEKL. This CDR3 has 15 residues. In DNA, the CDR3 is TGCGCCAGCAGCCTCAGGGGGTCTGTTGGAAACACCATATATTTT. It yields the protein CASSLRGSVGNTIYF.

A word on this clone: Other nucleotide sequences from this sample produce the same CDR3. The J gene is TRBJ1-3, the V gene TRBV12-3 or TRBV12-4; weak D call: TRBD1 (6 bases). This CDR3 has 13 amino acids. With 3 bases removed from V and 3 bases from J, the gap between germline ends came to 6 bases. CDR3 protein: CASSLTGGNTIYF. The CDR3 coding sequence is TGTGCCAGCAGTTTGACAGGTGGAAACACCATATATTTT.

The chain recombines TRBV3-1 (or the pseudogene TRBV3-2) with TRBJ2-3; 13 positions agree with TRBD2. This CDR3 has 18 amino acids. Germline V gene lookup returns CDR1 LGHDT and CDR2 YNNKEL (reference sequence). The V and J ends lost 3 bases and 5 bases, in that order; junction bases with no gene match: 11. The CDR3 reads CASSQTGTSGKGVDTQYF. The CDR3 nucleotides are TGTGCCAGCAGCCAGACCGGGACTAGCGGGAAAGGGGTAGATACGCAGTATTTT.

Only one count was recorded for this clone. The chain recombines TRBV5-4 with TRBJ2-5; 12 nucleotides line up with TRBD2. The length of the CDR3 is 16 residues. The germline V gene encodes CDR1 SGHNT and CDR2 YYREEE (reference sequence). V trimming: 5 bases; J trimming: 1 base; junction bases outside the gene matches: 6. CDR3 sequence reads: CASSGTSGRTQETQYF. CDR3 DNA sequence: TGTGCCAGCAGTGGGACTAGCGGGCGGACCCAAGAGACCCAGTACTTC.

The chain recombines TRBV2 with TRBJ2-2; possible D gene TRBD2, 6 bases. This CDR3 spans 16 amino acids. Germline CDR1 reads SNHLY; CDR2 reads FYNNEI. Trimming shortened V by 5 bases and J by 2 bases, and 15 bases separated the two germline ends. DNA for the CDR3: TGTGCCAGCAGTCTTCGGCCAGCGGGTAACACCGGGGAGCTGTTTTTT. It is translated as CASSLRPAGNTGELFF.

The chain links TRBV30 to TRBJ2-1; 13 positions match TRBD2. The CDR3 covers 22 residues. Germline V lookup: CDR1 GTSNPN, CDR2 SVGIG (reference sequence). The ends lost 0 bases at V and 2 bases at J; junction bases unmatched: 19. CDR3 nucleotides: TGTGCCTGGAGTGTCCCTCAACCTGGTCCCGGGACTAGCGGGGTTGCCTACAATGAGCAGTTCTTC. Translation: CAWSVPQPGPGTSGVAYNEQFF.

The chain employs TRBV5-1 and TRBJ2-7; 7 bases align to TRBD2. With 0 bases clipped from V and 3 bases from J, the junction kept 15 bases outside the gene matches. The CDR3 sequence is 18 residues long. The germline gives CDR1 SGHRS, CDR2 YFSETQ. The DNA for the CDR3 is TGCGCCAGCAGCTTGGGCCCGCAGACTAGCCTAATGGGCTACGAGCAGTACTTC. This gives the protein CASSLGPQTSLMGYEQYF.

J is TRBJ2-1 and V is TRBV18, with D maybe TRBD2 (6 bases). The germline CDR1 and CDR2 sequences are KGHSH and LQKENI. The ends were cut back, 2 bases at V and 2 bases at J, with 10 bases in the middle. The CDR3 totals 15 residues. The DNA for the CDR3 is TGTGCCAGCTCACCAGTTGGACTAACCTACAATGAGCAGTTCTTC. This encodes CASSPVGLTYNEQFF.

The CDR3: CASSSKRAGTEAFF. DNA of the CDR3: TGTGCCAGCAGTTCAAAGCGCGCAGGGACTGAAGCTTTCTTT. The J gene is TRBJ1-1, the V gene TRBV6-2 or TRBV6-3; TRBD1 is a possible D gene (5 bases). Germline loops: CDR1 MNHEY, CDR2 SVGEGT. Trimming took 4 bases from V and 5 from J, leaving 14 bases between them. The CDR3 has 14 amino acids.

This clone is a singleton in its sample. The chain is built from TRBV11-3 and TRBJ2-1, with TRBD1 as a possible D gene (6 bases). Germline CDR1 is SGHNT and CDR2 is YENEEA. Trimming cost V 6 bases and J 8 bases, with 17 bases left between them. This CDR3 has 14 residues. CDR3 loop: CASSRGGEGDEQFF. The CDR3 region has the DNA TGTGCCAGCAGTCGAGGGGGAGAAGGGGATGAGCAGTTCTTC.

J is TRBJ2-4 and V is TRBV5-6; D remains unclear. V was shortened by 2 bases and J by 5 bases, with 11 bases between the two germline ends. The CDR3 contains 14 residues. Germline V gene lookup returns CDR1 SGHDT and CDR2 YYEEEE. CDR3: CASSFFSVENIQYF. The DNA of the CDR3 is TGTGCCAGCAGCTTTTTCTCGGTGGAAAACATTCAGTACTTC.